In this sample, the clone carrying this T cell receptor beta chain turned up a few times. Its specificity is unknown. This entry belongs to a study of blood T cells in healthy people across ages. A minimum of 7 million PBMCs was isolated per sample. Unmatched junction bases numbered 17, after V lost 3 bases and J lost 4 bases. Germline CDR1 is DFQATT and CDR2 is SNEGSKA (reference sequence). This CDR3 spans 17 amino acids. Points from the study as a whole: Long-lived donors exceeded aged donors in naive CD4+ cells and diversity. Estimates based on one million T cells were treated as lower bounds.

Sample-barcoded 5' priming and a J-beta primer mix drove a second PCR of about 7 to 11 cycles. CDR3-containing paired-end reads numbering at least 2.5 million came from each sample. TCRdb re-analysed the 5' RACE reads in MiXCR, keeping a single row per CDR3 protein. This repertoire shows about 680,000 distinct CDR3 sequences, 45% to 50% found once; its top ten account for around a third. The TCR sequence derives from a woman aged 55-70 years in good health. The genes are TRBV20-1 and TRBJ2-7, with 8 positions matching TRBD1. Sequences were obtained from blood. The CDR3 DNA reads as TGCAGTGCTAGCAATTTCTTAAGGACAGGGACCACATACGAGCAGTACTTC. Its translation is CSASNFLRTGTTYEQYF.